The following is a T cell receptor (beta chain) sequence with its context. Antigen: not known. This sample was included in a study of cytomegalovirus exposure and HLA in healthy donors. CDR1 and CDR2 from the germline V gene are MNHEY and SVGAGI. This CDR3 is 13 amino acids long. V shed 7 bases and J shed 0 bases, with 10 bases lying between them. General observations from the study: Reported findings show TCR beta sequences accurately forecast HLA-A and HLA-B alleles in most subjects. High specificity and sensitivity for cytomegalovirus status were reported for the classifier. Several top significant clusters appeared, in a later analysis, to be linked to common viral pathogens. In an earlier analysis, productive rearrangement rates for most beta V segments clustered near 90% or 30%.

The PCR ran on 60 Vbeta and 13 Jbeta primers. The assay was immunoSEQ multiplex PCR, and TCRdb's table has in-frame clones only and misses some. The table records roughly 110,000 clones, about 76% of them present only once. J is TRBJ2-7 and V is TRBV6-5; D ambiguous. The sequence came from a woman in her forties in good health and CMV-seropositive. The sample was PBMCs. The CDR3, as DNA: TGTGCCAGCAACTTCCATAACTCCTACGAGCAGTACTTC. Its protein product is CASNFHNSYEQYF.